The present T cell receptor (beta chain) was sequenced within a study of patients and donors after allogeneic stem cell transplantation. The table lists this clonotype with a few counts. Each CDR3 protein gets one entry after TCRdb re-called the RT-PCR reads with MiXCR. The table has about 24,000 distinct CDR3 sequences, about 45% seen once. Sequencing was carried out using blood, either unsorted or a sorted T cell fraction (not recorded which). The receptor was derived from a human donor who was either an allogeneic HSCT recipient or a stem cell or donor lymphocyte infusion donor (not recorded which). It is not recorded whose cells these are; they may come from a transplant donor.

CDR3 loop: CASSLESEAFF. In nucleotides, the CDR3 is TGTGCCAGCAGCTTGGAGTCTGAAGCTTTCTTT. This rearrangement joins TRBV7-2 to TRBJ1-1; no reliable D call. This CDR3 has 11 amino acids. Germline-derived CDR1 and CDR2 are SGHTA and FQGNSA. V lost 3 bases and J lost 6, with 5 bases in between.